A selection of T cell receptor beta chains follows, all from one sample in a study of CD8 T cells in ankylosing spondylitis. TCRdb redid the calling of the 5' RACE reads with MiXCR, one entry per CDR3 protein. The sample includes 25,000 to 40,000 distinct CDR3 sequences, 7.2% of them seen just once. The sample consisted of blood, either unsorted or a sorted T cell fraction (not recorded which). The receptors were sampled from a male donor with ankylosing spondylitis or in good health (not recorded which). CDR3s include the opening cysteine and the closing phenylalanine or tryptophan. The D gene is left open where the match is weak. The size of a clone is reported for some rows only, either as once, few or many, or as a class for expanded clones.

v_gene,j_gene,abundance,d_gene,CDR3nt,CDR3aa
TRBV2,TRBJ2-2,many,TRBD2,TGTGCCAGCAGACTGGGACTAGCGGGAGGTACCGGGGAGCTGTTTTTT,CASRLGLAGGTGELFF
TRBV7-2,TRBJ1-1,few,-,TGTGCCAGCAGCTTACGGGGGAGCCGGGAGACTGAAGCTTTCTTT,CASSLRGSRETEAFF
TRBV6-2/TRBV6-3,TRBJ1-4,many,-,TGTGCCAGCAGTTACTCGCCCCGGACAGTATCAAATGAAAAACTGTTTTTT,CASSYSPRTVSNEKLFF
TRBV11-1,TRBJ2-1,many,TRBD2,TGTGCCAGCAGCGCCCTCCCGAGGACGGCGGGAGGGCCCTACAATGAGCAGTTCTTC,CASSALPRTAGGPYNEQFF
TRBV19,TRBJ2-7,-,-,TGTGCCAGTAGTGTCGGGCCCAGCCGTTCCTACGAGCAGTACTTC,CASSVGPSRSYEQYF
TRBV5-5,TRBJ2-1,many,-,TGTGCCAGCAGCCCGTTTAGAGGTGGCAATGAGCAGTTCTTC,CASSPFRGGNEQFF
TRBV2,TRBJ2-1,many,-,TGTGCCAGCAGTGGGGGCAATGAGCAGTTCTTC,CASSGGNEQFF
TRBV11-2,TRBJ2-1,many,-,TGTGCCAGCAGCTTAGAGTACGCGCCAAACAATGAGCAGTTCTTC,CASSLEYAPNNEQFF
TRBV6-5,TRBJ2-1,many,TRBD1,TGTGCCAGCAGTTATGGGACAGGGGCTCCCCCAAACAATGAGCAGTTCTTC,CASSYGTGAPPNNEQFF
TRBV12-3/TRBV12-4,TRBJ2-1,many,-,TGTGCCAGCAGTCGCGACTCCATGAGCTCCTACAATGAGCAGTTCTTC,CASSRDSMSSYNEQFF
TRBV7-9,TRBJ2-3,few,TRBD1,TGTGCCAGCACATCCGGGACAGGGATCACAGATACGCAGTATTTT,CASTSGTGITDTQYF
TRBV25-1,TRBJ2-7,many,TRBD1,TGTGCCAGCACTCCCCGGGACAGGGTCCACGAGCAGTACTTC,CASTPRDRVHEQYF
TRBV5-1,TRBJ2-1,many,-,TGCGCCAGCAGTCCCCTCCAGCGCGGCTCCTACAATGAGCAGTTCTTC,CASSPLQRGSYNEQFF
TRBV28,TRBJ2-1,-,-,TGTGCCAGCAGTTTAGAACGGGGGAGCTCCTACAATGAGCAGTTCTTC,CASSLERGSSYNEQFF
TRBV7-9,TRBJ1-1,many,-,TGTGCCAGCAGCGTCGCTTCGAGGCAGAACACTGAAGCTTTCTTT,CASSVASRQNTEAFF
TRBV12-3/TRBV12-4,TRBJ2-1,many,TRBD2,TGTGCCAGCAGTTTAATAGCGGGAGGACCCACCTACAATGAGCAGTTCTTC,CASSLIAGGPTYNEQFF
TRBV4-1,TRBJ1-1,many,-,TGCGCCAGCAGCCAGTTGAACACTGAAGCTTTCTTT,CASSQLNTEAFF
TRBV7-2,TRBJ2-7,many,-,TGTGCCAGCAGCCTCCAGACAGGCGTGGCCTACGAGCAGTACTTC,CASSLQTGVAYEQYF
TRBV20-1,TRBJ2-5,many,TRBD2,TGCAGTGCTAGAGGGGTAGCGGGAGTGTGGCAAGAGACCCAGTACTTC,CSARGVAGVWQETQYF
TRBV12-3/TRBV12-4,TRBJ2-3,many,TRBD2,TGTGCCAGCAGTTTAATGGGGATAGCGGGGACAACAGATACGCAGTATTTT,CASSLMGIAGTTDTQYF
TRBV5-6,TRBJ1-2,many,-,TGTGCCAGCAGCCCGGGCAAGTCCGGCTACACCTTC,CASSPGKSGYTF
TRBV19,TRBJ2-7,few,-,TGTGCCAGTAAGCCGCAGGGACATTTCCTCGAGCAGTACTTC,CASKPQGHFLEQYF
TRBV15,TRBJ2-3,many,TRBD2,TGTGCCACCAGCCAACAGGACGCCCTGGGAGGGGTGCCCACAGATACGCAGTATTTT,CATSQQDALGGVPTDTQYF
TRBV29-1,TRBJ2-5,once,-,TGCAGCGCACTAATTGGGATGGGGAGAGAGACCCAGTACTTC,CSALIGMGRETQYF
TRBV11-2,TRBJ2-2,many,-,TGTGCCAGCAGCTCACAGGACGGTACCGGGGAGCTGTTTTTT,CASSSQDGTGELFF
TRBV5-1,TRBJ2-1,many,TRBD2,TGCGCCAGCAGCTTGGGGAGTTCTAGCGGGAGTTACAATGAGCAGTTCTTC,CASSLGSSSGSYNEQFF
TRBV10-3,TRBJ2-2,many,-,TGTGCCATCAGTGAAGGGACTAACACCGGGGAGCTGTTTTTT,CAISEGTNTGELFF
TRBV12-3/TRBV12-4,TRBJ2-7,medium-sized,-,TGTGCCAGGTACCCCTCAATCGGGCAGGCCTACGAGCAGTACTTC,CARYPSIGQAYEQYF
TRBV3-1,TRBJ2-7,many,-,TGTGCCAGCAGCCAAGATCCGGAGGCCTACGAGCAGTACTTC,CASSQDPEAYEQYF
TRBV9,TRBJ2-3,few,-,TGTGCCAGCAGCGTAGGTCCGGGGGACCGAAGCACAGATACGCAGTATTTT,CASSVGPGDRSTDTQYF
TRBV29-1,TRBJ2-7,many,TRBD2,TGCAGCGGGGGGACTAGCGGATCCTACGAGCAGTACTTC,CSGGTSGSYEQYF
TRBV3-1,TRBJ2-7,many,-,TGTGCCAGCAGCCAATCATTCCAGGGCGGCCACGAGCAGTACTTC,CASSQSFQGGHEQYF
TRBV5-1,TRBJ2-4,-,-,TGCGCCAGCAGCTTGGCGGAGGGGGCGGTGGGCAAAAACATTCAGTACTTC,CASSLAEGAVGKNIQYF
TRBV5-1,TRBJ2-1,many,TRBD2,TGCGCCAGCAGCTTGGAAAAGCGGGAGGACAATGAGCAGTTCTTC,CASSLEKREDNEQFF
TRBV7-2,TRBJ2-7,few,-,TGTGCCAGCAGCTTATATAGCGGTCGGGGGTACGAGCAGTACTTC,CASSLYSGRGYEQYF
TRBV5-1,TRBJ2-2,many,-,TGCGCCAGCAGCCCCACGGCAGGTTCCGGGGAGCTGTTTTTT,CASSPTAGSGELFF
TRBV18,TRBJ2-7,-,-,TGTGCCAGCTCACCACAAGACGGCCCCTACGAGCAGTACTTC,CASSPQDGPYEQYF
TRBV5-5,TRBJ1-2,many,TRBD1,TGTGCCAGCAGCCTAGGGGGCAACTATGGCTACACCTTC,CASSLGGNYGYTF
TRBV15,TRBJ2-4,many,-,TGTGCCACCAGCAGAGAGGGTTCCAAAAACATTCAGTACTTC,CATSREGSKNIQYF
TRBV20-1,TRBJ2-7,many,TRBD2,TGCAGTTCCTCCGGGACTAGCGGGAACTCCTACGAGCAGTACTTC,CSSSGTSGNSYEQYF
TRBV7-2,TRBJ2-2,-,-,-,CASSLVGPGTGELFF
TRBV20-1,TRBJ1-4,-,-,TGCAGTGCTAGAGATCAGCGGACAGAGAATGAAAAACTGTTTTTT,CSARDQRTENEKLFF
TRBV29-1,TRBJ2-7,many,-,TGCAGCGTTGCATCGGGACTGACGATAACCTACGAGCAGTACTTC,CSVASGLTITYEQYF
TRBV28,TRBJ2-7,few,-,TGTGCCAGCAGTTTAGGGCTGACAGGCGCCCACGAGCAGTACTTC,CASSLGLTGAHEQYF
TRBV5-1,TRBJ2-1,many,-,TGCGCCAGCAGCTTATGGGGGGGACAGTACAATGAGCAGTTCTTC,CASSLWGGQYNEQFF
TRBV12-3/TRBV12-4,TRBJ2-1,many,-,TGTGCCAGCAGTCCCGGGGCGTGGGGTGAGCAGTTCTTC,CASSPGAWGEQFF
TRBV12-3/TRBV12-4,TRBJ2-7,many,-,TGTGCCAGCAGTCCCGCCTACGAGCAGTACTTC,CASSPAYEQYF
TRBV6-6,TRBJ2-5,few,TRBD1,TGTGCCAGCAGGAAAGACAGGGGGGTTCAAGAGACCCAGTACTTC,CASRKDRGVQETQYF
TRBV20-1,TRBJ1-2,-,-,TGCAGTGCTAGAGAGCCCGACACCTTC,CSAREPDTF
TRBV18,TRBJ2-5,many,-,TGTGCCAGCTCACCACCAGACAGGAGAAACGCAGAGACCCAGTACTTC,CASSPPDRRNAETQYF
TRBV7-9,TRBJ1-1,few,TRBD1,TGTGCCAGCAGCTTAGGGACAGGTCAGACTGAAGCTTTCTTT,CASSLGTGQTEAFF
TRBV11-2,TRBJ1-3,many,-,TGTGCCAGCAGCTTTGAACAAGCTGGAAACACCATATATTTT,CASSFEQAGNTIYF
TRBV5-1,TRBJ2-1,many,TRBD2,TGCGCCAGCAGCTTCCTAGCGGGAGGAGACAATGAGCAGTTCTTC,CASSFLAGGDNEQFF
TRBV2,TRBJ2-7,many,-,TGTGCCAGCAGTGCAACAGGGATGGAGCAGTACTTC,CASSATGMEQYF
TRBV5-1,TRBJ2-1,many,TRBD2,TGCGCCAGCGCGACTAGCGGGGGCATGGATGAGCAGTTCTTC,CASATSGGMDEQFF
TRBV28,TRBJ2-4,many,TRBD1,TGTGCCAGCGCGGGACAGGGAAGGAACATTCAGTACTTC,CASAGQGRNIQYF
TRBV28,TRBJ1-5,many,-,TGTGCCAGCAGAACGACCACAGGGTGGAGCAATCAGCCCCAGCATTTT,CASRTTTGWSNQPQHF
TRBV10-3,TRBJ2-3,many,TRBD1,TGTGCCATCAGTGAGTCCGGGACAGGGACCACAGATACGCAGTATTTT,CAISESGTGTTDTQYF
TRBV7-3,TRBJ2-2,many,TRBD2,TGTGCCAGCAGCTCCGGGACTAGCGGGAGTGACACCGGGGAGCTGTTTTTT,CASSSGTSGSDTGELFF